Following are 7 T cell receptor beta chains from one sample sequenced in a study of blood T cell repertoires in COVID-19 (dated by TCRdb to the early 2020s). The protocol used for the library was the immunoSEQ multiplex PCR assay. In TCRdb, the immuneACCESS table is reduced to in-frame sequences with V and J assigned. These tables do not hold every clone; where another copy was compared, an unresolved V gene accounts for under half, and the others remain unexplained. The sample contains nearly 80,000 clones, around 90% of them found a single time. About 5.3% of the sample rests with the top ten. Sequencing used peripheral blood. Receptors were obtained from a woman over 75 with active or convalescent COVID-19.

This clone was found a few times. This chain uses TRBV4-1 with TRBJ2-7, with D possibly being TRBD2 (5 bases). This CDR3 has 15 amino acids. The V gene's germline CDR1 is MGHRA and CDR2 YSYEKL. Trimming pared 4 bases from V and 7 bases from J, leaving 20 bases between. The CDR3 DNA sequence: TGCGCCAGCAGCCCTGGACTGGGCTACTTGGGGGAGCAGTACTTC. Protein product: CASSPGLGYLGEQYF.

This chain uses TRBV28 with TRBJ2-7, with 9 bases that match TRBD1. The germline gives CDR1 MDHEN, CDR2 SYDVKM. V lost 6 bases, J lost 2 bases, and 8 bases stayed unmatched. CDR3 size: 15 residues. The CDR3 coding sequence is TGTGCCAGCAGGGCTGAGGGACAGGGAACCTACGAGCAGTACTTC. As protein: CASRAEGQGTYEQYF.

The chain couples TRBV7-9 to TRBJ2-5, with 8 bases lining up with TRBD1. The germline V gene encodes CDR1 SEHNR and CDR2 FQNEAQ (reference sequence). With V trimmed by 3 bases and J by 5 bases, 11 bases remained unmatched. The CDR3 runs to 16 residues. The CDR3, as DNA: TGTGCCAGCAGCTTCCAACCCGGGCAGGGGGCGGAGACCCAGTACTTC. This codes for CASSFQPGQGAETQYF.

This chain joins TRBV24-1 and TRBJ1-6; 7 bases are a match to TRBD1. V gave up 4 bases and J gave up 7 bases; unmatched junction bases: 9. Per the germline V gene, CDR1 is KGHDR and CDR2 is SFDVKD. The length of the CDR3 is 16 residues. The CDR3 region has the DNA TGTGCCACCAGTGACTCTGACAGGGTGCGGAATTCACCCCTCCACTTT. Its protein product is CATSDSDRVRNSPLHF.

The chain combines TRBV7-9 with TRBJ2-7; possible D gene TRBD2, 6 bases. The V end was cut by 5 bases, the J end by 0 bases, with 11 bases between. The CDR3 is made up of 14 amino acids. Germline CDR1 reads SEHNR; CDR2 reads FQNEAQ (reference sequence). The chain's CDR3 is CASSDRDSSYEQYF. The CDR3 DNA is TGTGCCAGCAGCGACCGGGACTCCTCCTACGAGCAGTACTTC.

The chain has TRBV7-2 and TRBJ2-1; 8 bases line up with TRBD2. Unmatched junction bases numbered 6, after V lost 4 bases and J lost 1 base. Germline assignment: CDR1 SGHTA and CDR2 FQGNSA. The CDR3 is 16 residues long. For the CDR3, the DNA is TGTGCCAGCAGCTCCCGGATAGCGGGGTCCTACAATGAGCAGTTCTTC. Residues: CASSSRIAGSYNEQFF.

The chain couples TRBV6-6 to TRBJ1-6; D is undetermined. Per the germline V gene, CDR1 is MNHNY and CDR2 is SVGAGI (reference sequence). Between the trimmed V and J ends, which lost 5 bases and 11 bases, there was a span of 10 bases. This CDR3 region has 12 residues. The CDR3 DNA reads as TGTGCCAGCAGTCTTAGGACTGCACCCCTCCACTTT. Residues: CASSLRTAPLHF.